This TCR beta chain comes out of a study of cytomegalovirus exposure and HLA in healthy donors. The study ran its PCR with 60 Vbeta and 13 Jbeta primers. This table comes from immunoSEQ multiplex PCR, and its TCRdb copy is limited to in-frame clones, with some not included. The sample includes about 140,000 clones, around 78% of them seen just once. Input material: PBMCs. This TCR was sampled from a woman younger than 30 in good health and CMV-seropositive.

Here the CDR3 DNA reads TGTGCCAGCAGGGAAGACGAGGGTAGCGGGGCGTTTAAGGAGCAGTTCTTC. Amino acids: CASREDEGSGAFKEQFF. This chain joins TRBV4-2 and TRBJ2-1; TRBD2 aligns across 8 bases. Germline CDR1 and CDR2: LGHNA and YNFKEQ. The junction had 20 bases not matched to a gene; V was cut back by 6 bases and J by 10 bases. This CDR3 has 17 residues.